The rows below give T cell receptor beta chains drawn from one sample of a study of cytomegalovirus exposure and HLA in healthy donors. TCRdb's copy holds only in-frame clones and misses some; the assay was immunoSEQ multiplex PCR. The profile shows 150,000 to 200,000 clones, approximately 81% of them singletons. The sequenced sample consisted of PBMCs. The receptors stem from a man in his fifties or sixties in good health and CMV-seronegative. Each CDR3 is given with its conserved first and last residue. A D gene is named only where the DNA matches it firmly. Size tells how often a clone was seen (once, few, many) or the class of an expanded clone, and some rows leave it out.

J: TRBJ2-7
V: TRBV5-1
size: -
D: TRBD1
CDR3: CASSRQGDEQYF
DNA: TGCGCCAGCAGTCGACAGGGAGACGAGCAGTACTTC

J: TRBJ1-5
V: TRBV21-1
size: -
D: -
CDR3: CASSSLEAGGISNQPQHF
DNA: TGTGCCAGCAGCTCCTTAGAGGCAGGGGGAATAAGCAATCAGCCCCAGCATTTT

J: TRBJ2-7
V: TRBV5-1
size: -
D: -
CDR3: CASSLTGNNYEQYF
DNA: TGCGCCAGCAGCTTGACAGGTAATAACTACGAGCAGTACTTC

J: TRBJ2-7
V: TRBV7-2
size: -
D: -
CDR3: CASSLHSYYEQYF
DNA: TGTGCCAGCAGCTTACACAGCTACTACGAGCAGTACTTC

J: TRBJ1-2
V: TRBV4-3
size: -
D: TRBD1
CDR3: CASSRQTGDGYTF
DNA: TGCGCCAGCAGCCGACAGACAGGGGATGGCTACACCTTC

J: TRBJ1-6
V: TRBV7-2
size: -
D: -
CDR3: CASSLARLGEKGSPLHF
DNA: TGTGCCAGCAGCTTAGCCAGACTAGGGGAAAAGGGCTCACCCCTCCACTTT

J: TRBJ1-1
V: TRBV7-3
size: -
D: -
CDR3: CASSLLDSTEAFF
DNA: TGTGCCAGCAGCTTACTGGACTCCACTGAAGCTTTCTTT

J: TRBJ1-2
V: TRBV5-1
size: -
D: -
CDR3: CASGGDYGYTF
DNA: TGCGCCAGCGGGGGGGACTATGGCTACACCTTC

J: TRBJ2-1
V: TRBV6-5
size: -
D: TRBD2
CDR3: CASPASGGYNEQFF
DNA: TGTGCCAGCCCGGCGAGCGGGGGGTACAATGAGCAGTTCTTC

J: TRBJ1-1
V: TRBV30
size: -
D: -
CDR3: CAWRAANTEAFF
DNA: TGTGCCTGGAGGGCGGCGAACACTGAAGCTTTCTTT

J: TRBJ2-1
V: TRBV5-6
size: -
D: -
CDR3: CASSLVGSVEQFF
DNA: TGTGCCAGCAGCTTGGTGGGTAGCGTGGAGCAGTTCTTC

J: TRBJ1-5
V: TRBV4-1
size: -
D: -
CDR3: CASSPQGLSNQPQHF
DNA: TGCGCCAGCAGCCCACAGGGTCTGAGCAATCAGCCCCAGCATTTT

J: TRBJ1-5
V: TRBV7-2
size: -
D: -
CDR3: CASGLQDNQPQHF
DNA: TGTGCCAGCGGCTTACAGGACAATCAGCCCCAGCATTTT

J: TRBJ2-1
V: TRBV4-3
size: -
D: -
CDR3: CASSQVLVFSDNEQFF
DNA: TGCGCCAGCAGCCAAGTTTTGGTGTTTTCGGACAATGAGCAGTTCTTC

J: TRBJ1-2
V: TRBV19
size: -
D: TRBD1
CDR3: CASSLYRGENYGYTF
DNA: TGTGCCAGTAGCCTCTACAGGGGCGAAAACTATGGCTACACCTTC

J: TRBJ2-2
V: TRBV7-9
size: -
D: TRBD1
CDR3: CSSSLRTGFNTGELFF
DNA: TGTTCCAGCAGCCTCCGGACAGGGTTCAACACCGGGGAGCTGTTTTTT

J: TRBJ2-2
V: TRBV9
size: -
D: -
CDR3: CASSVYGETGELFF
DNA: TGTGCCAGCAGCGTGTACGGGGAGACCGGGGAGCTGTTTTTT

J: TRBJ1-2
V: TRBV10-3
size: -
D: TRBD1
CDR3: CAISPLDRGDGYTF
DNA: TGTGCCATCAGCCCGTTGGACAGGGGGGATGGCTACACCTTC

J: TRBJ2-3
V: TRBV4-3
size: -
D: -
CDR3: CASSQGGGGGDTQYF
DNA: TGCGCCAGCAGCCAAGGAGGAGGGGGGGGAGATACGCAGTATTTT

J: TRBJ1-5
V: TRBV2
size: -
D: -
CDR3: CASSPGHTSNQPQHF
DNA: TGTGCCAGCAGCCCGGGACACACTAGCAATCAGCCCCAGCATTTT

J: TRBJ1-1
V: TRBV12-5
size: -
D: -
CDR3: CASGPITEAFF
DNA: TGTGCTAGTGGCCCTATCACTGAAGCTTTCTTT

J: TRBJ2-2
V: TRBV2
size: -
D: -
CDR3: CASIPSGGDTGELFF
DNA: TGTGCCAGCATCCCTTCCGGGGGTGACACCGGGGAGCTGTTTTTT

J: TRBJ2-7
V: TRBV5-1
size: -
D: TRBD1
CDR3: CASSSGTGGYEQYF
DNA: TGCGCCAGCAGCTCCGGGACAGGGGGGTACGAGCAGTACTTC

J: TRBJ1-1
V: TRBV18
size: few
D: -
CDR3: CASSVYPGSSVNTEAFF
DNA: TGTGCCAGCTCAGTATATCCGGGGTCTTCGGTGAACACTGAAGCTTTCTTT

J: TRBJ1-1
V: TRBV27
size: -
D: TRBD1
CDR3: CASTPLGQANTEAFF
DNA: TGTGCCAGCACCCCCCTCGGACAGGCAAACACTGAAGCTTTCTTT

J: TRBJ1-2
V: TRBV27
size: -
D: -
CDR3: CASKTQGFGYTF
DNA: TGTGCCAGCAAGACCCAGGGATTTGGCTACACCTTC

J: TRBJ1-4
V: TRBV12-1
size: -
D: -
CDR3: CASSSRATNEKLFF
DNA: TGTGCCAGCAGCTCACGGGCAACTAATGAAAAACTGTTTTTT

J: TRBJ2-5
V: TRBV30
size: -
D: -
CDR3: CAWSRLGGRGRGETQYF
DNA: TGTGCCTGGAGCCGGTTAGGGGGTCGGGGTAGAGGGGAGACCCAGTACTTC

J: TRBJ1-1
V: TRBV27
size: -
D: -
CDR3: CASSLFSGLNTEAFF
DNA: TGTGCCAGCAGTTTATTCTCAGGGTTGAACACTGAAGCTTTCTTT